These T cell receptor beta chains were read from a single sample in a study of T cells in Graves' hyperthyroidism and ophthalmopathy. One entry per CDR3 protein, called by TCRdb with MiXCR from the multiplex PCR reads. The table records about 640,000 distinct CDR3 sequences, less than 25% of them present only once. Sequencing used blood. The source is a man aged 30 to 39 with Graves' ophthalmopathy. CDR3s include the opening cysteine and the closing phenylalanine or tryptophan. The D gene is left open where the match is weak. The size entry is marked missing in some rows and otherwise reads once, few, many or a size class.

d_call j_call v_call clone_size cdr3_aa cdr3_nt
NA TRBJ1-1 TRBV20-1 many CSAREGGAEAFF TGCAGTGCTAGGGAGGGGGGGGCTGAAGCTTTCTTT
NA TRBJ1-5 TRBV2 many CASSRDGSNQPQHF TGTGCCAGCAGTAGGGACGGGAGCAATCAGCCCCAGCATTTT
NA TRBJ2-5 TRBV27 few CASSLSASYQETQYF TGTGCCAGCAGTTTATCGGCATCGTACCAAGAGACCCAGTACTTC
NA TRBJ2-3 TRBV28 many CASSTIPLEIYTQYF TGTGCCAGCAGTACGATCCCGCTAGAGATCTATACGCAGTATTTT
NA TRBJ1-2 TRBV9 few CASSVGTEPNYGYTF TGTGCCAGCAGCGTAGGGACAGAACCTAACTATGGCTACACCTTC
NA TRBJ1-1 TRBV30 many CAWSVQMGRAFF TGTGCCTGGAGTGTACAAATGGGGCGAGCTTTCTTT
NA TRBJ1-2 TRBV27 many CASSFAPGSYGYTF TGTGCCAGCAGTTTTGCCCCGGGGAGTTATGGCTACACCTTC
NA TRBJ2-2 TRBV6-1 few CASMPLQQGYDGELFF TGTGCCAGCATGCCCCTTCAACAGGGCTATGACGGGGAGCTGTTTTTT
NA TRBJ2-7 TRBV5-6 few CASTAGRESYEQYF TGTGCCAGCACAGCGGGCAGGGAATCCTACGAGCAGTACTTC
NA TRBJ1-2 TRBV7-9 NA CASTLQGLDGYTF TGTGCCAGCACCTTACAGGGTCTGGATGGCTACACCTTC
TRBD1 TRBJ2-5 TRBV28 NA CASSGTDRGLDETQYF TGTGCCAGCAGTGGGACGGACAGGGGGCTTGATGAGACCCAGTACTTC
NA TRBJ1-5 TRBV6-1 NA CASSVQQNNQPQHF TGTGCCAGCAGTGTTCAACAGAACAATCAGCCCCAGCATTTT
TRBD2 TRBJ2-7 TRBV28 NA CASSFVLAGESSYEQYF TGTGCCAGCAGTTTTGTCCTAGCGGGAGAAAGCTCCTACGAGCAGTACTTC
TRBD2 TRBJ2-7 TRBV18 few CASSPSAGDPYEQYF TGTGCCAGCTCACCATCGGCGGGGGACCCGTACGAGCAGTACTTC
NA TRBJ2-7 TRBV6-1 NA CASTSGWGAYEQYF TGTGCCAGCACTTCCGGGTGGGGGGCGTACGAGCAGTACTTC
NA TRBJ1-5 TRBV7-3 many CASSLTRGGGQPQHF TGTGCCAGCAGCTTAACGCGCGGGGGAGGACAGCCCCAGCATTTT
TRBD2 TRBJ2-7 TRBV7-8 many CASGGTSGRSYEQYF TGTGCCAGCGGGGGGACTAGCGGGAGATCCTACGAGCAGTACTTC
TRBD2 TRBJ2-1 TRBV20-1 few CSARSQTSGRNQFF TGCAGTGCTAGATCACAGACTAGCGGGAGGAATCAGTTCTTC
TRBD2 TRBJ2-7 TRBV28 many CASSLGGDHEQYF TGTGCCAGCAGTTTGGGGGGGGACCACGAGCAGTACTTC
TRBD2 TRBJ2-1 TRBV6-1 few CATPAPGLADNEQFF TGTGCCACCCCCGCACCGGGACTAGCGGACAATGAGCAGTTCTTC
NA TRBJ2-7 TRBV14 few CASSQDPMNTYEQYF TGTGCCAGCAGCCAAGATCCGATGAATACCTACGAGCAGTACTTC
NA TRBJ2-1 TRBV30 NA CASSGLSYNEQFF TGTGCCTCATCGGGACTTTCCTACAATGAGCAGTTCTTC
TRBD2 TRBJ2-7 TRBV20-1 few CSAGTSGDSYEQYF TGCAGTGCTGGGACTAGCGGGGACTCCTACGAGCAGTACTTC
TRBD2 TRBJ2-1 TRBV4-2 NA CASTSLAGPYNEQFF TGTGCCAGCACCTCGCTAGCGGGGCCCTACAATGAGCAGTTCTTC
TRBD1 TRBJ2-7 TRBV2 many CASSLPDREIYEQYF TGTGCCAGCAGTCTTCCGGACAGGGAAATATACGAGCAGTACTTC
NA TRBJ2-2 TRBV5-1 many CASSPRDYTGELFF TGCGCCAGCAGCCCTAGGGACTACACCGGGGAGCTGTTTTTT
TRBD2 TRBJ2-1 TRBV11-2 many CASSSLAGANEQFF TGTGCCAGCAGCTCACTAGCGGGTGCGAATGAGCAGTTCTTC
NA TRBJ2-1 TRBV7-9 few CASSFEAGHNEQFF TGTGCCAGCAGCTTTGAGGCGGGGCACAATGAGCAGTTCTTC
NA TRBJ2-1 TRBV20-1 many CSAGGTHRSYNEQFF TGCAGTGCGGGTGGGACTCACAGGTCCTACAATGAGCAGTTCTTC
NA TRBJ2-7 TRBV20-1 NA CSARIQGYEQYF TGCAGTGCCCGAATCCAGGGCTACGAGCAGTACTTC
NA TRBJ1-5 TRBV9 few CASSVGGFNQPQHF TGTGCCAGCAGCGTAGGGGGGTTCAATCAGCCCCAGCATTTT
NA TRBJ1-5 TRBV5-1 few CASSLCFIGYNQPQHF TGCGCCAGCAGCTTGTGTTTTATAGGGTACAATCAGCCCCAGCATTTT
NA TRBJ1-2 TRBV28 NA CASSLTGMNYGYTF TGTGCCAGCAGTCTAACAGGGATGAACTATGGCTACACCTTC
NA TRBJ2-7 TRBV5-1 many CASSRDGSYEQYF TGCGCCAGCAGCAGGGACGGCTCCTACGAGCAGTACTTC
NA TRBJ1-6 TRBV28 NA CASSLRAYFSSYNSPLHF TGTGCCAGCAGCCTGAGGGCCTACTTTAGCTCCTATAATTCACCCCTCCACTTT
TRBD1 TRBJ2-1 TRBV7-2 NA CASSLVGDSSSYNEQFF TGTGCCAGCAGCTTAGTCGGGGACAGTAGCTCCTACAATGAGCAGTTCTTC
TRBD2 TRBJ2-5 TRBV7-8 few CASSRSSGGETQYF TGTGCCAGCAGCCGTTCTAGCGGAGGAGAGACCCAGTACTTC
TRBD1 TRBJ1-2 TRBV5-4 many CASSSDRAYGYTF TGTGCCAGCAGCTCTGACAGGGCCTATGGCTACACCTTC
NA TRBJ2-1 TRBV9 few CASSVAPGSSYNEQFF TGTGCCAGCAGCGTAGCGCCGGGGAGCTCCTACAATGAGCAGTTCTTC
NA TRBJ1-5 TRBV3-1 many CASSQDRHSNQPQHF TGTGCCAGCAGCCAAGACCGACATAGCAATCAGCCCCAGCATTTT